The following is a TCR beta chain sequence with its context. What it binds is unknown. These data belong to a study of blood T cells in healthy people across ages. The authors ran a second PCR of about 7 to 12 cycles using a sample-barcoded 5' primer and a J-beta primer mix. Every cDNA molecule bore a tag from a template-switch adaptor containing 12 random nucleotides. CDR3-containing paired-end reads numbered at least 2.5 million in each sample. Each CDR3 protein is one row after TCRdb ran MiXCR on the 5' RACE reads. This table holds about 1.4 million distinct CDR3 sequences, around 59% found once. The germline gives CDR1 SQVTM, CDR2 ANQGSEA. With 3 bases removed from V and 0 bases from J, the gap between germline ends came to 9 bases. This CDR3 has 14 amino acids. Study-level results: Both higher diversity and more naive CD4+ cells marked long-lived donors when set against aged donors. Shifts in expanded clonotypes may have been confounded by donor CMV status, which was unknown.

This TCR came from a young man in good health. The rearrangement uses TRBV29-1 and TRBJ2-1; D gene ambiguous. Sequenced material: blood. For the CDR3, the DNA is TGCAGCGTTGATACCCGTTTCTCCTACAATGAGCAGTTCTTC. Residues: CSVDTRFSYNEQFF.